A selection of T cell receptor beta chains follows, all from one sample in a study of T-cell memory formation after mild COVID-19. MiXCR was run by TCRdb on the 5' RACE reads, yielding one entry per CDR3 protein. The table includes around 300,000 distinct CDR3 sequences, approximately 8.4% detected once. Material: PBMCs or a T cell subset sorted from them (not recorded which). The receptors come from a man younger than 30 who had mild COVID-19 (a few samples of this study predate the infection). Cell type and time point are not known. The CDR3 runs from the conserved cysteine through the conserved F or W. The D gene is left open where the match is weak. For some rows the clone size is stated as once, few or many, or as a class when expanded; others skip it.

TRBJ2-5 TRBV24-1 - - CATSQTSKALETQYF TGTGCCACCAGCCAGACCTCCAAGGCTCTGGAGACCCAGTACTTC
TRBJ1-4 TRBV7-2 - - CASSLTPPDTYWSEKLFF TGTGCCAGCAGCTTAACCCCTCCTGACACTTATTGGAGTGAAAAACTGTTTTTT
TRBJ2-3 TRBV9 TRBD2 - CASSGGGRDSADTQYF TGTGCCAGCAGCGGGGGAGGGCGTGATAGCGCGGATACGCAGTATTTT
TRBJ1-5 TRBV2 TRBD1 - CASSNDRGSNQPQHF TGTGCCAGCAGCAATGACAGGGGAAGCAATCAGCCCCAGCATTTT
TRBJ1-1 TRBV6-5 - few CASSYSVPGQPFVTEAFF TGTGCCAGCAGTTACTCGGTTCCTGGACAGCCCTTTGTCACTGAAGCTTTCTTT
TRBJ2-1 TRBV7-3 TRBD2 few CASSRGGAGNEQFF TGTGCCAGCAGCCGCGGGGGGGCAGGCAATGAGCAGTTCTTC
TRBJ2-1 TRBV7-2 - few CASSKWGSVGEQFF TGTGCCAGCAGCAAATGGGGTAGCGTGGGTGAGCAGTTCTTC
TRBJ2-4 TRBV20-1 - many CSARGSHSKNIQYF TGCAGTGCTAGGGGCAGCCATAGCAAAAACATTCAGTACTTC
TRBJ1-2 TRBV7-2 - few CASSSQGHGYTF TGTGCCAGCAGCTCGCAGGGCCATGGCTACACCTTC
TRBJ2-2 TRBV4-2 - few CASSQEVRGTGELFF TGTGCCAGCAGCCAAGAAGTGCGGGGCACCGGGGAGCTGTTTTTT
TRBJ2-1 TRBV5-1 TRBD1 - CASSPGTGGLGRSYNEQFF TGCGCCAGCAGCCCCGGGACAGGTGGATTAGGGAGGTCCTACAATGAGCAGTTCTTC
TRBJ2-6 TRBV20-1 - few CSAPGSGANVLTF TGCAGTGCCCCCGGGTCTGGGGCCAACGTCCTGACTTTC
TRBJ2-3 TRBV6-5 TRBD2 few CASKTSGGTDTQYF TGTGCCTCCAAGACTAGCGGAGGCACAGATACGCAGTATTTT
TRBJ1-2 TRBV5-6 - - CASSSIGSSNYGYTF TGTGCCAGCAGCTCGATCGGGAGCTCTAACTATGGCTACACCTTC
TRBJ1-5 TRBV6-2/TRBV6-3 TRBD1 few CASSWGQINQPQHF TGTGCCAGCAGTTGGGGACAGATCAATCAGCCCCAGCATTTT
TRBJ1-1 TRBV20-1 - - CSAQGIGGVDTEAFF TGCAGTGCCCAGGGAATAGGCGGCGTGGACACTGAAGCTTTCTTT
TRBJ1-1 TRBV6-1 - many CASSDWTREAFF TGTGCCAGCAGTGATTGGACACGTGAAGCTTTCTTT
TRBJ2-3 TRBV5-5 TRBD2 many CASSLSPSGGTDTQYF TGTGCCAGCAGCTTGTCCCCTAGCGGGGGCACAGATACGCAGTATTTT
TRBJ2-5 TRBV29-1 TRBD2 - CSVRLAGDHQETQYF TGCAGCGTTCGACTAGCGGGGGACCACCAAGAGACCCAGTACTTC
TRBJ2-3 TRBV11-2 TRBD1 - CASSFTTGGDTQYF TGTGCCAGCAGCTTCACGACAGGGGGAGATACGCAGTATTTT
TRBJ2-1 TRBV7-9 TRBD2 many CASSLSLAGTNNEQFF TGTGCCAGCAGCTTATCGCTAGCGGGGACAAACAATGAGCAGTTCTTC
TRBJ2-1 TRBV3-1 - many CASSQGGPNEQFF TGTGCCAGCAGTCAGGGGGGGCCCAATGAGCAGTTCTTC
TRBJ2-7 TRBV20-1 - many CSARGTVDEQYF TGCAGTGCTAGAGGGACAGTTGACGAGCAGTACTTC
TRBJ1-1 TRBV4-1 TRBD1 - CASYQTGTNTEAFF TGCGCCAGCTATCAGACAGGGACTAACACTGAAGCTTTCTTT
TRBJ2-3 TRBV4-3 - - CASSLTGGPRTDTQYF TGCGCCAGCAGCTTAACCGGGGGGCCCCGCACAGATACGCAGTATTTT
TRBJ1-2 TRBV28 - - CASSPGGRGGYTF TGTGCCAGCAGCCCCGGGGGGCGGGGGGGCTACACCTTC
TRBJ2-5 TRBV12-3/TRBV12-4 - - CASSFWGAETQYF TGTGCCAGCAGTTTCTGGGGGGCCGAGACCCAGTACTTC
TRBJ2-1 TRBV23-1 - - CASSHRRETYNEQFF TGCGCCAGCAGTCATCGTAGGGAGACCTACAATGAGCAGTTCTTC
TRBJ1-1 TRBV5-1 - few CASSLEGSRNTEAFF TGCGCCAGCAGCTTGGAGGGGTCTAGGAACACTGAAGCTTTCTTT
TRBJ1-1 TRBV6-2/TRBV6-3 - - CASSYGGVDTEAFF TGTGCCAGCAGTTACGGGGGGGTCGACACTGAAGCTTTCTTT
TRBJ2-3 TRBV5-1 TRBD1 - CASSFPGTADTQYF TGCGCCAGCAGCTTTCCGGGGACAGCAGATACGCAGTATTTT
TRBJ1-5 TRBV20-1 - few CSARSAVSVGGQPQHF TGCAGTGCTAGATCGGCGGTTTCCGTGGGCGGTCAGCCCCAGCATTTT
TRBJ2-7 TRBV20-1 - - CSARVGGEQYF TGCAGTGCTAGAGTGGGGGGCGAGCAGTACTTC
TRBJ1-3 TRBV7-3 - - CASSLVGGSGNTIYF TGTGCCAGCAGCTTAGTGGGGGGCTCTGGAAACACCATATATTTT
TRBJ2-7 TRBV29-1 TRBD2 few CSVQLAGNYEQYF TGCAGCGTACAACTAGCGGGGAACTACGAGCAGTACTTC
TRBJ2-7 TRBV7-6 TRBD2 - CASSSGLANYEQYF TGTGCCAGCAGCTCGGGACTAGCCAACTACGAGCAGTACTTC
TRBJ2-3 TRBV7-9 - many CASRMGGFATDTQYF TGTGCCAGCAGGATGGGGGGTTTCGCTACAGATACGCAGTATTTT
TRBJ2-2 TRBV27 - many CASSLFGRGLNTGELFF TGTGCCAGCAGTTTATTTGGCAGGGGCCTTAACACCGGGGAGCTGTTTTTT
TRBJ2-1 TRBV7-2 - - CASSLVLTMGHNEQFF TGTGCCAGCAGCTTGGTACTAACAATGGGTCACAATGAGCAGTTCTTC
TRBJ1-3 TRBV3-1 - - CASSQTGERLWGNTIYF TGTGCCAGCAGCCAGACGGGAGAGAGGCTCTGGGGAAACACCATATATTTT
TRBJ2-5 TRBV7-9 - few CASSSFGADQETQYF TGTGCCAGCAGCTCCTTTGGGGCAGACCAAGAGACCCAGTACTTC
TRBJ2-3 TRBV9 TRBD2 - CASSTISGSTDTQYF TGTGCCAGCAGCACAATTAGCGGGTCGACAGATACGCAGTATTTT
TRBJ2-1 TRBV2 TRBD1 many CARGQGVGEQFF TGTGCCAGAGGACAGGGTGTAGGTGAGCAGTTCTTC
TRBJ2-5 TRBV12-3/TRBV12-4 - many CASSFRETQYF TGTGCCAGCAGTTTCCGCGAGACCCAGTACTTC
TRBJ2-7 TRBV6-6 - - CASSQSDGGVRYEQYF TGTGCCAGCAGTCAATCGGACGGGGGAGTTCGGTACGAGCAGTACTTC
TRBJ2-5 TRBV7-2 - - CASSREKGTQYF TGTGCCAGCAGCCGGGAGAAAGGGACCCAGTACTTC